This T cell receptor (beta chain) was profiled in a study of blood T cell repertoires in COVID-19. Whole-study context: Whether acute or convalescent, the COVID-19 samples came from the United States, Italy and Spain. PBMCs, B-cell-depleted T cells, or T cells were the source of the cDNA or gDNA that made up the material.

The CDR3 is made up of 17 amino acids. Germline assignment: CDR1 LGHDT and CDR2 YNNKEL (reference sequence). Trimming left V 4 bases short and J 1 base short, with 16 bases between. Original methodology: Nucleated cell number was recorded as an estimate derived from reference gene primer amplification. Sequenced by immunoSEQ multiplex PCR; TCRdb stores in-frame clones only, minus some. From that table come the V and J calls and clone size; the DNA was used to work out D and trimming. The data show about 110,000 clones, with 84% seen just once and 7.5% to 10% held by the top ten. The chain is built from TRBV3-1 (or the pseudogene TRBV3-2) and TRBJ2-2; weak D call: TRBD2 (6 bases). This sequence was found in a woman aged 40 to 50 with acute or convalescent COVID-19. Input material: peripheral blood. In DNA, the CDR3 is TGTGCCAGCAGCCGGATACCACTAGCAGGGAACACCGGGGAGCTGTTTTTT. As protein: CASSRIPLAGNTGELFF.